These 4 T cell receptor beta chains originate from one sample sequenced in a study of cytomegalovirus exposure and HLA in healthy donors. Researchers ran the PCR with 60 Vbeta and 13 Jbeta primers. Assay used: immunoSEQ multiplex PCR; TCRdb lists only in-frame clones, some missing. This sample has 100,000 to 150,000 clones, with approximately 75% found just once. Source material: PBMCs. These TCRs come from a woman in her thirties or forties in good health and CMV-seropositive.

The chain couples TRBV19 to TRBJ2-7, with 10 bases lining up with TRBD1. Germline V gene lookup returns CDR1 LNHDA and CDR2 SQIVND (reference sequence). The CDR3 totals 14 residues. V lost 7 bases, J lost 3 bases, and 6 bases stayed unmatched. In nucleotides, the CDR3 is TGTGCCAGTAACCGAGGGACAGGGGTCTACGAGCAGTACTTC. Protein product: CASNRGTGVYEQYF.

The rearrangement links TRBV4-3 to TRBJ2-1, with 12 bases fitting TRBD2. The V segment lost 3 bases and the J segment 6 bases; nucleotides outside the gene matches: 9. CDR1 is LGHNA and CDR2 is YSLEER in the germline V gene. This CDR3 is 17 amino acids long. CDR3 DNA: TGCGCCAGCAGCCAGAACCAAGGACTAGCGGGGACCAATGAGCAGTTCTTC. This encodes CASSQNQGLAGTNEQFF.

This clone appeared a few times. V is TRBV7-9 and J is TRBJ1-2; weak D call: TRBD1 (5 bases). Deletions cut 7 bases from V and 8 bases from J, with 17 bases between. Per germline, CDR1 SEHNR and CDR2 FQNEAQ (reference sequence). The CDR3 runs to 13 residues. This chain's CDR3 is CASTFGGIDGYTF. In DNA form, the CDR3 reads TGTGCCAGCACCTTCGGGGGAATTGACGGCTACACCTTC.

CDR3 region: CASSLAPGGPNEQFF. The DNA of the CDR3 is TGCGCCAGCAGCTTGGCTCCGGGAGGGCCTAATGAGCAGTTCTTC. This chain connects TRBV5-1 to TRBJ2-1, with 8 nucleotides matching TRBD2. Germline V lookup: CDR1 SGHRS, CDR2 YFSETQ. The V gene end was trimmed by 0 bases and the J gene end by 7 bases; junction bases not matched to a gene: 6. The CDR3 extends over 15 amino acids.